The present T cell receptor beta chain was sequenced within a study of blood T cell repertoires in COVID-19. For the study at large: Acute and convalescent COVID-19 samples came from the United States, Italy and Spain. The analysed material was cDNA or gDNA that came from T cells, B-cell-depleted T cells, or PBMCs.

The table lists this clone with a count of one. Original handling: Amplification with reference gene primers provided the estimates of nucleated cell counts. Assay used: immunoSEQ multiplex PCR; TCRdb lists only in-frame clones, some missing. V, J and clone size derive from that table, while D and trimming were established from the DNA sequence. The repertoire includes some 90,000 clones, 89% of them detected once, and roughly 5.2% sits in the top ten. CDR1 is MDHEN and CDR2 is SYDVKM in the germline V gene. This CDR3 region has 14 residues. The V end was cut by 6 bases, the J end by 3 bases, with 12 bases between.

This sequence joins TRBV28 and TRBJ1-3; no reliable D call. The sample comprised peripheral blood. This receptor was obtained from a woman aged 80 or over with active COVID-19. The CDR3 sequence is CASRNSLSGNTIYF. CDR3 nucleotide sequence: TGTGCCAGCAGGAACAGCCTGAGTGGAAACACCATATATTTT.